The 25 T cell receptor beta chains reported below all come from one sample, sequenced in a study of blood T cell repertoires in COVID-19. Profiling relied on immunoSEQ multiplex PCR, and the TCRdb table lists in-frame clones only, not all of them. The sample shows about 120,000 clones, roughly 79% of them seen only once. The sample was peripheral blood. These receptors originate from a human donor in a cohort sampled during active COVID-19.

This chain uses TRBV7-2 with TRBJ2-7; perhaps TRBD1 as D (6 bases). There are 14 residues in the CDR3. Germline assignment: CDR1 SGHTA and CDR2 FQGNSA. V was shortened by 5 bases and J by 2 bases, with 13 bases between the two germline ends. For the CDR3, the DNA is TGTGCCAGCAGCCCTCGCCGGGACACCTACGAGCAGTACTTC. It translates to CASSPRRDTYEQYF.

The rearrangement joins TRBV15 to TRBJ1-1; no reliable D call. V was clipped by 0 bases and J by 1 base, with 6 bases between them. The CDR3 consists of 14 residues. Germline CDR1 LNHNV, CDR2 YYDKDF (reference sequence). CDR3 protein: CATSRDHGNTEAFF. In DNA form, the CDR3 reads TGTGCCACCAGCAGAGATCACGGGAACACTGAAGCTTTCTTT.

V and J are TRBV6-5 and TRBJ1-1, with D uncertain. The CDR3 is 14 residues long. Trimming cost V 6 bases and J 1 base, with 12 bases left between them. Germline CDR1 is MNHEY and CDR2 is SVGAGI. This CDR3 reads CASSQLERNTEAFF. The CDR3 region has the DNA TGTGCCAGCAGCCAATTAGAGAGGAACACTGAAGCTTTCTTT.

This sequence joins TRBV28 and TRBJ1-2, with D possibly being TRBD1 (6 bases). V gave up 2 bases and J gave up 8 bases, with 9 bases separating them. The CDR3 is 12 amino acids. From germline, CDR1 is MDHEN and CDR2 SYDVKM. The DNA for the CDR3 is TGTGCCAGCAGTTTAGAAACAGGGGGCTACACCTTC. This gives the protein CASSLETGGYTF.

The chain carries TRBV10-3 and TRBJ1-4; 7 bases map to TRBD1. V shed 2 bases, J shed 10 bases, and the junction held 7 bases outside the gene matches. Germline V gene sequence: CDR1 ENHRY, CDR2 SYGVKD. The CDR3 extends over 14 amino acids. CDR3: CAISETGQNLKLFF. The CDR3 DNA reads TGTGCCATCAGTGAGACGGGACAGAACTTAAAACTGTTTTTT.

The chain carries TRBV18 and TRBJ1-6; D may be TRBD1 (6 bases). V was cut by 4 bases and J by 2 bases, with 9 bases left in between. This CDR3 has 15 residues. Germline V CDR1 and CDR2: KGHSH, LQKENI. The CDR3 is CASSRGQPYNSPLHF. The CDR3 DNA reads TGTGCCAGCTCACGAGGACAGCCCTATAATTCACCCCTCCACTTT.

The chain carries TRBV5-4 and TRBJ2-3, with 10 bases identical to TRBD2. The CDR3 covers 16 residues. The germline V gene has CDR1 SGHNT and CDR2 YYREEE (reference sequence). The junction had 8 bases not matched to a gene; V was cut back by 3 bases and J by 4 bases. CDR3: CASSWGKGLAPDTQYF. The CDR3 region has the DNA TGTGCCAGCAGCTGGGGGAAGGGACTAGCGCCAGATACGCAGTATTTT. The full variable domain, rest sourced from reference TRBV5-4 and TRBJ2-3, is ETGVTQSPTHLIKTRGQQVTLRCSSQSGHNTVSWYQQALGQGPQFIFQYYREEENGRGNFPPRFSGLQFPNYSSELNVNALELDDSALYLCASSWGKGLAPDTQYFGPGTRLTVL.

Turning to this clone: Other DNA sequences in this specimen translate into the identical CDR3. The DNA for the CDR3 is TGTGCCAGCAGCTTACCGGAGGAGACCCAGTACTTC. This encodes CASSLPEETQYF. The V call is TRBV7-2, the J call TRBJ2-5; no reliable D call. The germline V gene has CDR1 SGHTA and CDR2 FQGNSA. Trimming pared 2 bases from V and 5 bases from J, leaving 6 bases between. This CDR3 is 12 amino acids long.

The rearrangement joins TRBV19 to TRBJ1-5; 8 nucleotides line up with TRBD1. Trimming cost V 6 bases and J 6 bases; bases outside gene matches: 10. From germline, CDR1 is LNHDA and CDR2 SQIVND (reference sequence). This CDR3 is 15 amino acids long. This chain's CDR3 is CASRQWTGYGQPQHF. CDR3 DNA sequence: TGTGCCAGTAGACAGTGGACAGGGTATGGTCAGCCCCAGCATTTT.

The chain's CDR3 is CASSLGTSGRQYF. The CDR3 DNA sequence: TGTGCCAGCAGCTTGGGGACTAGCGGGAGGCAGTACTTC. The J gene is TRBJ2-7, the V gene TRBV5-6; 13 nucleotides match TRBD2. Germline lookup yields CDR1 SGHDT and CDR2 YYEEEE. After removal of 0 bases from V and 9 bases from J, the junction contained 0 bases not matched to a gene. The CDR3 is made up of 13 amino acids. The whole variable domain, filled in from reference TRBV5-6 and TRBJ2-7, reads DAGVTQSPTHLIKTRGQQVTLRCSPKSGHDTVSWYQQALGQGPQFIFQYYEEEERQRGNFPDRFSGHQFPNYSSELNVNALLLGDSALYLCASSLGTSGRQYFGPGTRLTVT.

This rearrangement joins TRBV27 to TRBJ1-3, with a weak D call TRBD1 (6 bases). The CDR3 totals 14 residues. Germline lookup yields CDR1 MNHEY and CDR2 SMNVEV (reference sequence). The germline V and J ends were trimmed by 0 bases and 7 bases, with 10 bases remaining between them. CDR3 in amino acids: CASSLSHRENTIYF. CDR3 DNA: TGTGCCAGCAGTTTATCACACAGGGAGAACACCATATATTTT.

The V and J genes are TRBV5-1 and TRBJ2-7; TRBD1 matches 8 bases. Germline lookup yields CDR1 SGHRS and CDR2 YFSETQ. Trimming took 0 bases from V and 7 from J; bases not matched to a gene: 9. The length of the CDR3 is 15 residues. The CDR3 nucleotides are TGCGCCAGCAGCTTGGTGGCAGGGGGCTCGGGTGAGCAGTACTTC. Translation: CASSLVAGGSGEQYF. Variable domain in full (rest from reference TRBV5-1 and TRBJ2-7): KAGVTQTPRYLIKTRGQQVTLSCSPISGHRSVSWYQQTPGQGLQFLFEYFSETQRNKGNFPGRFSGRQFSNSRSEMNVSTLELGDSALYLCASSLVAGGSGEQYFGPGTRLTVT.

V and J are TRBV5-1 and TRBJ2-2; 7 bases line up with TRBD1. Germline assignment: CDR1 SGHRS and CDR2 YFSETQ. V dropped 0 bases and J dropped 4; count of bases not matched to a gene: 3. CDR3 length: 15 amino acids. The CDR3 DNA reads TGCGCCAGCAGCTTGGGGACAGGCAGCACCGGGGAGCTGTTTTTT. Residues: CASSLGTGSTGELFF.

The chain uses TRBV2 and TRBJ2-7; perhaps TRBD2 as D (6 bases). V was pared by 2 bases and J by 2 bases, with 10 bases between. The CDR3 sequence is 14 residues long. The germline V gene has CDR1 SNHLY and CDR2 FYNNEI. CDR3 DNA sequence: TGTGCCAGCAGTGAATCCGGGGGTACCTACGAGCAGTACTTC. It translates to CASSESGGTYEQYF.

J is TRBJ1-2 and V is TRBV6-5; D is perhaps TRBD1 (5 bases). V was pared by 6 bases and J by 7 bases, with 18 bases between. This CDR3 has 14 amino acids. Germline V gene data show CDR1 as MNHEY and CDR2 as SVGAGI. In DNA form, the CDR3 reads TGTGCCAGCAGCACACCAGGGATGATAAGTGGCTACACCTTC. Translation gives CASSTPGMISGYTF.

The chain has TRBV25-1 and TRBJ2-3; D gene ambiguous. Germline CDR1 MGHDK, CDR2 SYGVNS. This CDR3 region has 12 residues. With 5 bases removed from V and 0 bases from J, the gap between germline ends came to 3 bases. CDR3 residues: CASSYSTDTQYF. As DNA, the CDR3 is TGTGCCAGCAGTTATAGCACAGATACGCAGTATTTT.

This rearrangement joins TRBV6-6 to TRBJ1-2; 7 bases are shared with TRBD1. This CDR3 has 14 amino acids. The ends lost 0 bases at V and 6 bases at J; junction bases unmatched: 4. CDR1 MNHNY and CDR2 SVGAGI come from the germline V gene (reference sequence). The CDR3 DNA sequence: TGTGCCAGCAGTTACTCACGACAGGGCGATGGCTACACCTTC. This codes for CASSYSRQGDGYTF.

The gene calls are TRBV6-5 and TRBJ2-2; no definite D call. Germline V CDR1 and CDR2: MNHEY, SVGAGI. The CDR3 covers 13 residues. Trimming removed 4 bases from V and 9 bases from J, with 12 bases in between. CDR3 sequence: CASSSDDWRELFF. Written as DNA, the CDR3 is TGTGCCAGCAGTTCCGATGATTGGCGGGAGCTGTTTTTT.

The chain has TRBV18 and TRBJ2-7; 9 bases are a match to TRBD2. The CDR3 contains 15 residues. V shed 5 bases, J shed 2 bases, and the junction held 7 bases outside the gene matches. In germline, CDR1 is KGHSH, CDR2 LQKENI. The CDR3 spells CASSATSGRPYEQYF. CDR3 bases: TGTGCCAGCTCAGCGACTAGCGGCCGCCCCTACGAGCAGTACTTC.

This clone was seen a few times. The rearrangement links TRBV12-5 to TRBJ1-1, with TRBD1 as a possible D gene (6 bases). Looked up from germline, CDR1 is LGHNT and CDR2 is FRNRAP. The V end was cut by 2 bases, the J end by 5 bases, with 15 bases between. The CDR3 is 15 residues long. The CDR3 here is CASGLFRGSRTEAFF. The CDR3 DNA follows: TGTGCTAGTGGTTTGTTCAGGGGCTCAAGGACTGAAGCTTTCTTT.

This rearrangement joins TRBV23-1 to TRBJ2-1; TRBD2 agrees at 14 bases. TRBV23-1 is annotated as an ORF whose role is uncertain. This CDR3 region has 18 residues. V was clipped by 7 bases and J by 1 base; unmatched bases: 9. Here the CDR3 DNA reads TGCGCCAGCAAAAAAAGGACTAGCGGGAGGAGGTCCTACAATGAGCAGTTCTTC. Protein: CASKKRTSGRRSYNEQFF.

This clone turned up a few times. The rearrangement joins TRBV3-1 (or the pseudogene TRBV3-2) to TRBJ1-4, with D hard to call. V gave up 4 bases and J gave up 0 bases, with 9 bases separating them. This CDR3 comprises 15 residues. The germline gives CDR1 LGHDT, CDR2 YNNKEL (reference sequence). CDR3 amino acids: CASSRRGSTNEKLFF. For the CDR3, the DNA is TGTGCCAGCAGCCGACGGGGTTCAACTAATGAAAAACTGTTTTTT.

This chain uses TRBV10-3 with TRBJ1-4; the match to TRBD1 covers 7 bases. Germline V lookup: CDR1 ENHRY, CDR2 SYGVKD. The CDR3 runs to 12 residues. V gave up 6 bases and J gave up 12 bases; unmatched junction bases: 7. CDR3 residues: CAISPDRVQLFF. CDR3 DNA sequence: TGTGCCATCAGCCCAGACAGGGTACAACTGTTTTTT.

This chain links TRBV5-1 with TRBJ2-7; 7 positions match TRBD1. This CDR3 is 13 amino acids long. Trimming cost V 3 bases and J 6 bases; bases outside gene matches: 6. Germline V CDR1 and CDR2: SGHRS, YFSETQ. DNA for the CDR3: TGCGCCAGCAGCTACGGACAGGTTCTCGAGCAGTACTTC. Amino acids: CASSYGQVLEQYF.

V and J are TRBV19 and TRBJ1-5; the D gene is possibly TRBD1 (5 bases). Trimming cost V 5 bases and J 0 bases, with 11 bases left between them. There are 15 residues in the CDR3. The germline V gene encodes CDR1 LNHDA and CDR2 SQIVND (reference sequence). The CDR3, as DNA: TGTGCCAGTAGTGAGGCAGGGTTTAGCAATCAGCCCCAGCATTTT. This gives the protein CASSEAGFSNQPQHF.